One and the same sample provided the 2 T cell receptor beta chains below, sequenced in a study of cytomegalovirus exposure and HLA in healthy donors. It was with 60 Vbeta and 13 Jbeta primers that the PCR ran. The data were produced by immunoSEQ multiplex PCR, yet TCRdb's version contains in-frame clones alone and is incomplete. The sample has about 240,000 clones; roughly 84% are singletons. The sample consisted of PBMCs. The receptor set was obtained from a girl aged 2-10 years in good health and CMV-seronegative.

The CDR3 sequence: CASTQYGGEELFF. The CDR3 nucleotides read TGTGCCAGCACCCAGTACGGAGGGGAGGAGCTGTTTTTT. The gene calls are TRBV7-3 and TRBJ2-2, with D possibly TRBD2 on 6 matching bases. Trimming pared 7 bases from V and 10 bases from J, leaving 16 bases between. There are 13 residues in the CDR3. Germline lookup yields CDR1 SGHTA and CDR2 FQGTGA.

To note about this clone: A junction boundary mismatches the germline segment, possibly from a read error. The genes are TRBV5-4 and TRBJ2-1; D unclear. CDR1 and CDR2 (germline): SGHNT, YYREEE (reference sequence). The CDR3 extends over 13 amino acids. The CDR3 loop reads CASSLELANVQFF. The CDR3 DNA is TGTGCCAGCAGCTTGGAGTTGGCCAATGTGCAGTTCTTC.